The 24 T cell receptor beta chains presented below share a single source sample, sequenced in a study of T cell repertoires in cytomegalovirus infection. These receptors' antigens are unknown. Each CDR3 protein is one row after TCRdb ran MiXCR on the reads. In the table there are a few hundred thousand distinct CDR3 sequences, approximately 40% of which are singletons. The sample here was cultured PBMCs, taken from culture after CMV antigen stimulation. Receptors originate from a human donor in good health (CMV status not recorded). Some clones in this sample may be carry-over from other donors' samples.

V usage is TRBV20-1 and J usage is TRBJ1-1; TRBD1 matches at 7 bases. The CDR3 runs 14 residues. The germline gives CDR1 DFQATT, CDR2 SNEGSKA (reference sequence). The V segment lost 4 bases and the J segment 4 bases; nucleotides outside the gene matches: 9. DNA for the CDR3: TGCAGTGCTAAGGCAGGGGGGTTGAGCACTGAAGCTTTCTTT. Amino acids: CSAKAGGLSTEAFF.

This clonotype was counted between two and nine times. This rearrangement joins TRBV4-1 to TRBJ2-6, with TRBD1 identical over 7 bases. The CDR3 extends over 16 amino acids. After removal of 6 bases from V and 1 base from J, the junction contained 6 bases not matched to a gene. The germline gives CDR1 MGHRA, CDR2 YSYEKL. This CDR3 is CASRPQGRSGANVLTF. The CDR3 bases are TGCGCCAGCAGACCACAGGGGCGTTCTGGGGCCAACGTCCTGACTTTC.

The rearrangement links TRBV18 to TRBJ2-2; D unclear. Looked up from germline, CDR1 is KGHSH and CDR2 is LQKENI. Trimming removed 3 bases from V and 3 bases from J, with 8 bases in between. The CDR3 extends over 14 amino acids. The CDR3 is CASSPRSDTGELFF. In DNA form, the CDR3 reads TGTGCCAGCTCACCCCGTTCGGACACCGGGGAGCTGTTTTTT.

The V call is TRBV10-3, the J call TRBJ2-5; D not resolved. The CDR3 is 12 amino acids. The V gene lost 2 bases and the J gene lost 5 bases, with 6 bases spanning the gap. Germline values: CDR1 ENHRY, CDR2 SYGVKD. The chain's CDR3 is CAISEGVETQYF. As DNA, the CDR3 is TGTGCCATCAGTGAGGGGGTTGAGACCCAGTACTTC.

The chain carries TRBV6-6 and TRBJ2-5, with 7 bases identical to TRBD2. The germline CDR1 and CDR2 sequences are MNHNY and SVGAGI (reference sequence). The CDR3 length is 18 residues. V lost 2 bases and J lost 1; bases outside the gene matches: 13. Here the CDR3 DNA reads TGTGCCAGCAGTTACGGGGAGGGAACGACGGGAGCCCAAGAGACCCAGTACTTC. Protein product: CASSYGEGTTGAQETQYF.

The chain is built from TRBV7-6 and TRBJ1-1, with 7 bases fitting TRBD1. V dropped 4 bases and J dropped 0; count of bases not matched to a gene: 5. The CDR3 consists of 15 residues. Per germline, CDR1 SGHVS and CDR2 FNYEAQ. Written as DNA, the CDR3 is TGTGCCAGCAGCTACCTGACAGGGATGAACACTGAAGCTTTCTTT. It is translated as CASSYLTGMNTEAFF.

The chain combines TRBV20-1 with TRBJ1-4; D gene uncertain. The length of the CDR3 is 14 residues. Trimming removed 3 bases at V and 6 bases at J, with 14 bases between. Germline-derived CDR1 and CDR2 are DFQATT and SNEGSKA (reference sequence). CDR3 region: CSASRDLGDEKLFF. CDR3 DNA sequence: TGCAGTGCTAGTCGGGATCTGGGTGATGAAAAACTGTTTTTT.

This clonotype was counted only a few times. This chain uses TRBV7-2 with TRBJ2-5; D might be TRBD2 (5 bases). V gave up 5 bases and J gave up 2 bases, with 15 bases separating them. The CDR3 length is 15 residues. Germline CDR1 is SGHTA and CDR2 is FQGNSA. CDR3 sequence reads: CASSQTTGEQETQYF. DNA for the CDR3: TGTGCCAGCAGCCAAACGACCGGGGAGCAAGAGACCCAGTACTTC.

The V call is TRBV28, the J call TRBJ2-5; D unresolved. The V and J ends lost 7 bases and 1 base respectively, with 13 bases between them. This CDR3 is 14 amino acids long. Germline V gives CDR1 MDHEN, CDR2 SYDVKM. The CDR3 coding sequence is TGTGCCAGCACCTCCCTGAAGACCCAAGAGACCCAGTACTTC. Amino acids: CASTSLKTQETQYF.

This clonotype has only a few counts. The chain combines TRBV12-3 or TRBV12-4 with TRBJ2-4; 9 nucleotides match TRBD2. J was trimmed by 9 bases and V by 8 bases; bases with no gene match: 14. CDR3 size: 15 residues. This chain's CDR3 is CASGPGLAHFGIQYF. CDR3 nucleotides: TGTGCCAGCGGCCCAGGACTAGCGCATTTCGGCATTCAGTACTTC.

A few counts support this clonotype. CDR3 DNA sequence: TGCGCCAGCAGCCAAGACCGGAAACTAGCGGGAGGAAATACGCAGTATTTT. Its protein is CASSQDRKLAGGNTQYF. The chain links TRBV4-3 to TRBJ2-3, with 12 nucleotides matching TRBD2. V shed 0 bases and J 7 bases; nucleotides not matched to a gene: 8. The CDR3 extends over 17 amino acids. Germline loops: CDR1 LGHNA, CDR2 YSLEER.

The chain uses TRBV20-1 and TRBJ1-1; D remains ambiguous. Germline V CDR1 and CDR2: DFQATT, SNEGSKA (reference sequence). V was cut by 3 bases and J by 1 base, with 6 bases left in between. The CDR3 loop spans 12 amino acids. Here the CDR3 DNA reads TGCAGTGCTAGTTTCACGAACACTGAAGCTTTCTTT. Protein product: CSASFTNTEAFF.

Only a few counts were recorded for this clonotype. The rearrangement uses TRBV15 and TRBJ2-7, with D perhaps matching TRBD1 (6 bases). The CDR3 totals 13 residues. Germline V CDR1 and CDR2: LNHNV, YYDKDF (reference sequence). With 1 base removed from V and 12 bases from J, the gap between germline ends came to 16 bases. CDR3 sequence (DNA): TGTGCCACCAGCAGAGCCCCCATCCAGGGGATGTACTTC. This sequence encodes CATSRAPIQGMYF.

V is TRBV6-6 and J is TRBJ2-7; D is undetermined. The CDR3 totals 15 residues. CDR1 and CDR2 from the germline V gene are MNHNY and SVGAGI (reference sequence). V lost 6 bases and J lost 0, with 15 bases in between. The CDR3 is CASSLGILSSYEQYF. CDR3 DNA: TGTGCCAGCAGCCTTGGGATTTTGAGCTCCTACGAGCAGTACTTC.

This chain links TRBV12-3 or TRBV12-4 with TRBJ1-5; maybe TRBD1 (5 bases). CDR3 length: 15 residues. Trimming stripped 2 bases from V and 5 bases from J, with 13 bases between. The CDR3 DNA is TGTGCCAGCAGTTTACGTGGGCAGGGCTATCAGCCCCAGCATTTT. This translates into CASSLRGQGYQPQHF.

The rearrangement joins TRBV7-2 to TRBJ2-1; 9 bases map to TRBD1. CDR1 is SGHTA, CDR2 FQGNSA, per germline. The length of the CDR3 is 15 residues. V was pared by 6 bases and J by 4 bases, with 7 bases of the junction left unmatched. The CDR3 sequence is CASSQDRGLYNEQFF. DNA of the CDR3: TGTGCCAGCAGTCAAGACAGGGGGTTATACAATGAGCAGTTCTTC.

This clonotype showed up many times. The rearrangement uses TRBV7-2 and TRBJ2-1; 8 bases line up with TRBD2. J gave up 5 bases and V 5 bases, and 2 bases lay outside the gene matches. CDR3 size: 13 residues. Germline CDR1 SGHTA, CDR2 FQGNSA. CDR3 in amino acids: CASSKLADNEQFF. DNA for the CDR3: TGTGCCAGCAGCAAACTAGCGGACAATGAGCAGTTCTTC.

The chain links TRBV6-5 to TRBJ2-7; 8 bases are shared with TRBD1. The CDR3 sequence is 17 residues long. Germline V CDR1 and CDR2: MNHEY, SVGAGI. V trimming: 7 bases; J trimming: 2 bases; junction bases outside the gene matches: 16. CDR3 region: CASNPRRGPLLTYEQYF. The CDR3 coding sequence is TGTGCCAGCAATCCCCGCAGGGGGCCTCTCCTTACCTACGAGCAGTACTTC.

This clonotype was seen only a few times. CDR3 amino acids: CASTTMWGIGLDTQYF. The CDR3 DNA sequence: TGTGCCAGCACTACGATGTGGGGGATTGGGTTAGATACGCAGTATTTT. The chain uses TRBV11-2 and TRBJ2-3, with D perhaps given as TRBD1 or TRBD2 (5 bases each). From germline, CDR1 is SGHAT and CDR2 FQNNGV. Trimming pared 7 bases from V and 5 bases from J, leaving 22 bases between. This CDR3 is 16 amino acids long.

This chain uses TRBV5-1 with TRBJ2-5, with a tentative D call TRBD2 (5 bases). The length of the CDR3 is 13 residues. V lost 8 bases to trimming and J lost 3 bases, with 14 bases between them. Per the germline V gene, CDR1 is SGHRS and CDR2 is YFSETQ. CDR3 residues: CASSQGAEETQYF. The CDR3 DNA reads as TGCGCCAGTTCGCAAGGAGCGGAAGAGACCCAGTACTTC.

This clonotype occurred a few times. This chain links TRBV12-3 or TRBV12-4 with TRBJ1-2; D unresolved. The CDR3 spans 15 residues. Trimming took 6 bases from V and 8 from J, leaving 22 bases between them. The CDR3 nucleotides are TGTGCCAGCAGGGAGACTGGACGGCGGACCACGGGCTACACCTTC. Translation gives CASRETGRRTTGYTF.

This clonotype was detected many times. This sequence joins TRBV7-8 and TRBJ2-3; 9 positions agree with TRBD2. The CDR3 extends over 17 amino acids. V shed 7 bases, J shed 7 bases, and the junction held 18 bases outside the gene matches. Germline values: CDR1 SGHVS, CDR2 FQNEAQ. CDR3 region: CASTLLGLKRGVHTQYF. The CDR3 region has the DNA TGTGCCAGCACCCTCTTGGGTTTGAAGCGGGGGGTTCATACGCAGTATTTT.

The rearrangement uses TRBV4-1 and TRBJ1-3, with D tentatively TRBD1 (6 bases). Trimming left V 2 bases short and J 3 bases short, with 14 bases between. This CDR3 has 16 residues. Germline V CDR1 and CDR2: MGHRA, YSYEKL. CDR3 residues: CASSQRAGTSGNTIYF. CDR3 sequence (DNA): TGCGCCAGCAGCCAAAGAGCCGGGACAAGTGGAAACACCATATATTTT.

Only one count was recorded for this clonotype. The V call is TRBV7-2, the J call TRBJ2-3; the match to TRBD2 covers 14 bases. There are 14 residues in the CDR3. Trimming cost V 5 bases and J 6 bases; bases outside gene matches: 1. Germline CDR1 is SGHTA and CDR2 is FQGNSA. The CDR3 DNA is TGTGCCAGCAGCGGGACTAGCGGGAGTGATACGCAGTATTTT. As protein: CASSGTSGSDTQYF.